These 8 T cell receptor beta chains were all obtained from the same sample, sequenced in a study of blood T cell repertoires in COVID-19. Sequenced by immunoSEQ multiplex PCR; TCRdb stores in-frame clones only, minus some. The profile shows roughly 250,000 clones, approximately 90% of them singletons. The sequenced sample consisted of PBMCs or T cells enriched from blood (not recorded which). The receptors come from a human donor in a cohort exposed to, infected with or recovered from COVID-19 (not recorded which). The donor label of this sample is uncertain.

The rearrangement joins TRBV7-2 to TRBJ2-1; 10 bases are a match to TRBD2. The CDR3 runs 17 residues. The junction had 15 bases not matched to a gene; V was cut back by 3 bases and J by 10 bases. The germline V gene has CDR1 SGHTA and CDR2 FQGNSA. The CDR3 spells CASSFRSPGLAATEQFF. CDR3 bases: TGTGCCAGCAGCTTCCGCTCCCCAGGACTAGCGGCGACCGAGCAGTTCTTC. The full variable domain, with the rest looked up from reference TRBV7-2 and TRBJ2-1, is GAGVSQSPSNKVTEKGKDVELRCDPISGHTALYWYRQSLGQGLEFLIYFQGNSAPDKSGLPSDRFSAERTGGSVSTLTIQRTQQEDSAVYLCASSFRSPGLAATEQFFGPGTRLTVL.

The J gene is TRBJ1-6, the V gene TRBV4-1; D possibly corresponds to TRBD1 (5 bases). CDR3 length: 14 amino acids. From germline, CDR1 is MGHRA and CDR2 YSYEKL. V dropped 1 base and J dropped 10 bases, with 11 bases sitting between them. CDR3: CASSQVVAGSPLHF. The CDR3 DNA reads TGCGCCAGCAGCCAAGTGGTCGCAGGGTCACCCCTCCACTTT.

For this clone: The sample contains more than one DNA sequence encoding this CDR3. The V call is TRBV6-5, the J call TRBJ1-1; D remains ambiguous. V gave up 0 bases and J gave up 0 bases, with 2 bases separating them. CDR1 and CDR2 from the germline V gene are MNHEY and SVGAGI. The CDR3 is 13 amino acids. In DNA, the CDR3 is TGTGCCAGCAGTTACTCCATGAACACTGAAGCTTTCTTT. Amino acids: CASSYSMNTEAFF.

The rearrangement links TRBV18 to TRBJ2-3; tentative D call: TRBD2 (5 bases). V was cut by 4 bases and J by 2 bases, with 13 bases left in between. Germline lookup yields CDR1 KGHSH and CDR2 LQKENI. This CDR3 has 15 amino acids. In nucleotides, the CDR3 is TGTGCCAGCTCACTTCAGTCTAGCTTCACAGATACGCAGTATTTT. This codes for CASSLQSSFTDTQYF.

The V and J genes are TRBV5-6 and TRBJ1-1; tentatively, D is TRBD1 (5 bases). The germline V gene has CDR1 SGHDT and CDR2 YYEEEE. The ends were cut back, 4 bases at V and 1 base at J, with 17 bases in the middle. This CDR3 spans 16 amino acids. CDR3 sequence: CASSPRMGGANTEAFF. The CDR3 bases are TGTGCCAGCAGCCCTCGGATGGGTGGGGCGAACACTGAAGCTTTCTTT.

The chain joins TRBV5-1 to TRBJ2-7; TRBD2 might be the D (6 bases). Trimming took 5 bases from V and 0 from J, leaving 12 bases between them. Germline V lookup: CDR1 SGHRS, CDR2 YFSETQ. This CDR3 region has 14 residues. The CDR3 protein is CASRRDGSSYEQYF. The CDR3 bases are TGCGCCAGCAGAAGGGACGGGAGCTCCTACGAGCAGTACTTC.

The V and J genes are TRBV19 and TRBJ2-7; possible D gene TRBD1, 5 bases. This CDR3 region has 13 residues. V was trimmed by 3 bases and J by 6 bases, leaving 12 bases between them. Germline CDR1 reads LNHDA; CDR2 reads SQIVND (reference sequence). The CDR3 nucleotides read TGTGCCAGTAGTATCTCCAGGGTTTCCGAGCAGTACTTC. It specifies CASSISRVSEQYF.

The V gene is TRBV18, the J gene TRBJ2-7; D possibly corresponds to TRBD1 (5 bases). Trimming stripped 6 bases from V and 3 bases from J, with 18 bases between. The germline V gene has CDR1 KGHSH and CDR2 LQKENI. The CDR3 length is 15 residues. The CDR3 loop is CASSQGNKWGYEQYF. In nucleotides, the CDR3 is TGTGCCAGCTCCCAGGGAAATAAGTGGGGCTACGAGCAGTACTTC.